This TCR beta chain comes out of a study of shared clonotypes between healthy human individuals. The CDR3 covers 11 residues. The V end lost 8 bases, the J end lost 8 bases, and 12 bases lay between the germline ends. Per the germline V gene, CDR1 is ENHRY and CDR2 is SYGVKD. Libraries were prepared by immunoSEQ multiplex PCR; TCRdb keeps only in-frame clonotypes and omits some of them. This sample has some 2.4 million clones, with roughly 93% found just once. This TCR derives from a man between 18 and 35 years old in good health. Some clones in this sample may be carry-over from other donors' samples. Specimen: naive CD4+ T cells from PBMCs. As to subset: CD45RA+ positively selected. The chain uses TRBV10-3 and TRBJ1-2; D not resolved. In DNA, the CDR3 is TGTGCCATCCACGGGTCGGTCGGCTACACCTTC. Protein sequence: CAIHGSVGYTF.